The present TCR beta chain was sequenced within a study of CD8 T cells in ankylosing spondylitis. Study findings and constraints: In ankylosing spondylitis patients, matched synovial fluid reportedly showed significant enrichment of disease-linked clones. In reactive arthritis synovial fluid and blood, some motif variants had been reported before.

The germline V gene has CDR1 SSHAT and CDR2 FNYEAQ (reference sequence). The CDR3 has 18 amino acids. Molecular-barcoded quantitative 5'-RACE produced these TCR beta libraries. Via MiXCR, TCRdb re-called the 5' RACE reads, giving one row per CDR3 protein. This table holds under 150,000 distinct CDR3 sequences, roughly an eighth found once. To note about this clonotype: Its specificity is not known. A read error may produce the germline difference seen at one junction end.

The origin of this receptor is a female donor with ankylosing spondylitis or in good health (not recorded which). The V and J genes are TRBV7-7 and TRBJ2-1; tentatively, D is TRBD2 (6 bases). The sample comprised blood, either unsorted or a sorted T cell fraction (not recorded which). The CDR3 region is CASIPRTSDYSSYNEQFF. CDR3 sequence (DNA): TGTGCTAGCATACCCCGGACCTCGGACTATTCCTCCTACAATGAGCAGTTCTTC. The entire variable domain, with the rest obtained from reference TRBV7-7 and TRBJ2-1, is as follows: GAGVSQSPRYKVTKRGQDVTLRCDPISSHATLYWYQQALGQGPEFLTYFNYEAQPDKSGLPSDRFSAERPEGSISTLTIQRTEQRDSAMYRCASIPRTSDYSSYNEQFFGPGTRLTVL.